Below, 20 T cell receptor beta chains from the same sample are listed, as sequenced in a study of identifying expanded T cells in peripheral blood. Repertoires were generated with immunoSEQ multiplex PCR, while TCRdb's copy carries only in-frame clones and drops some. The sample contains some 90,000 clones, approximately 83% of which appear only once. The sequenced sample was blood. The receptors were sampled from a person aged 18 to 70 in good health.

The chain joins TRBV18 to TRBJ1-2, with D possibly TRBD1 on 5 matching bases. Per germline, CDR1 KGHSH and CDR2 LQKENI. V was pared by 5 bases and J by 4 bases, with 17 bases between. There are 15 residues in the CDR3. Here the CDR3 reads CASSSQTEKTYGYTF. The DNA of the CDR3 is TGTGCCAGCTCATCTCAGACAGAAAAGACCTATGGCTACACCTTC.

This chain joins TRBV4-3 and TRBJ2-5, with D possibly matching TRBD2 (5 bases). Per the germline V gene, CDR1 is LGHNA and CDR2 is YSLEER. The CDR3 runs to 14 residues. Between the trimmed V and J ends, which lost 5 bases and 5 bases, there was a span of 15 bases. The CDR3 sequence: CASSFQIRGETQYF. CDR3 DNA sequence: TGCGCCAGCAGCTTTCAAATCAGAGGGGAGACCCAGTACTTC.

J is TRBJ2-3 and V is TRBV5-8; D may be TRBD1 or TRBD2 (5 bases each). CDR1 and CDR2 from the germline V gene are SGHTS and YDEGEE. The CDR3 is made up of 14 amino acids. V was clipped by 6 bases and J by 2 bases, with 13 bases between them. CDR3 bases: TGTGCCAGCACCCCGACTGGGACCACAGATACGCAGTATTTT. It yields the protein CASTPTGTTDTQYF.

In DNA form, the CDR3 reads TGTGCCAGCAGCTTGACAGCCGTCACCGGGGAGCTGTTTTTT. This sequence encodes CASSLTAVTGELFF. The rearrangement joins TRBV5-4 to TRBJ2-2, with no clear D. The CDR3 spans 14 residues. Germline CDR1 SGHNT, CDR2 YYREEE (reference sequence). V was trimmed by 1 base and J by 4 bases, leaving 8 bases between them. Drawing the rest from reference TRBV5-4 and TRBJ2-2, the complete variable domain is ETGVTQSPTHLIKTRGQQVTLRCSSQSGHNTVSWYQQALGQGPQFIFQYYREEENGRGNFPPRFSGLQFPNYSSELNVNALELDDSALYLCASSLTAVTGELFFGEGSRLTVL.

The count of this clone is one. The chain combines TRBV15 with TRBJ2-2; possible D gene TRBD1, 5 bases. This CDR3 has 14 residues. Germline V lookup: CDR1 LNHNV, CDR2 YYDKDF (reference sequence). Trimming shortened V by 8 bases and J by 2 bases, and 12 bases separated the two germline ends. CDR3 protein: CATGSGPNTGELFF. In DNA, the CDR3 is TGTGCCACCGGATCAGGGCCCAACACCGGGGAGCTGTTTTTT.

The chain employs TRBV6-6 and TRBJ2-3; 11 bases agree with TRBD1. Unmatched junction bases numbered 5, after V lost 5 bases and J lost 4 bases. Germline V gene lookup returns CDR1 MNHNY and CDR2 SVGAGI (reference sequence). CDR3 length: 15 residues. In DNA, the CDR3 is TGTGCCAGCAGTGGACAGGGGGCTGGAGCAGATACGCAGTATTTT. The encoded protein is CASSGQGAGADTQYF.

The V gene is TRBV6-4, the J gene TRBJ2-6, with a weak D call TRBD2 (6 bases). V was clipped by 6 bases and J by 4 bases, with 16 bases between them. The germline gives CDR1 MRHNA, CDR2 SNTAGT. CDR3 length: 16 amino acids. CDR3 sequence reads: CASRRSGTGGANVLTF. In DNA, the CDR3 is TGTGCCAGCAGAAGGTCCGGGACTGGCGGGGCCAACGTCCTGACTTTC.

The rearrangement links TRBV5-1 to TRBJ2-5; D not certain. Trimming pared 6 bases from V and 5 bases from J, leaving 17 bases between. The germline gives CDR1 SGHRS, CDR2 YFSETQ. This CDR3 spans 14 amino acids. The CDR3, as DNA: TGCGCCAGCACCCCAGGTGGTGTGGGCGAGACCCAGTACTTC. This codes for CASTPGGVGETQYF. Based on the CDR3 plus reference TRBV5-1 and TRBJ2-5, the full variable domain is KAGVTQTPRYLIKTRGQQVTLSCSPISGHRSVSWYQQTPGQGLQFLFEYFSETQRNKGNFPGRFSGRQFSNSRSEMNVSTLELGDSALYLCASTPGGVGETQYFGPGTRLLVL.

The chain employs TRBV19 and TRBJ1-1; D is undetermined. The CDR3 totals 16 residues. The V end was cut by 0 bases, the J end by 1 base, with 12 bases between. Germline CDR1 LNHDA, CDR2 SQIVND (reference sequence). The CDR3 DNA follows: TGTGCCAGTAGTATAGAAATCACAGACTCGAACACTGAAGCTTTCTTT. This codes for CASSIEITDSNTEAFF.

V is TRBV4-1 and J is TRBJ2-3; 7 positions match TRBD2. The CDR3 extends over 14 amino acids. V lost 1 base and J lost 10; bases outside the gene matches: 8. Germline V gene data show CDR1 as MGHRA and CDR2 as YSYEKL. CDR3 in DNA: TGCGCCAGCAGCCAAGGGGGGGGTGGAGGGTCGCAGTATTTT. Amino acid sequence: CASSQGGGGGSQYF.

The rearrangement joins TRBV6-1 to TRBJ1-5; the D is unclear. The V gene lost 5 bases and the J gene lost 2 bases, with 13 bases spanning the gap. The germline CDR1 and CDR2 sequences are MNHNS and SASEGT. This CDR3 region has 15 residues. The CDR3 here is CASSSEWAGNQPQHF. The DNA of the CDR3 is TGTGCCAGCAGTTCTGAGTGGGCCGGCAATCAGCCCCAGCATTTT.

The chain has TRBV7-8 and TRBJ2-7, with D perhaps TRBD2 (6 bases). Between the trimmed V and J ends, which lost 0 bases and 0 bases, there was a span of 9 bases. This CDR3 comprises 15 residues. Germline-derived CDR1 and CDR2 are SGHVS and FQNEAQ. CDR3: CASSLAAGSSYEQYF. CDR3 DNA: TGTGCCAGCAGCTTAGCTGCGGGAAGCTCCTACGAGCAGTACTTC.

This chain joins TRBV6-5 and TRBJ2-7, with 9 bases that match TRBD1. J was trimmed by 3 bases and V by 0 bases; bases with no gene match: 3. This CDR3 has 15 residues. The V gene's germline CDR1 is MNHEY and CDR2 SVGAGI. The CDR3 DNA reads TGTGCCAGCAGTTACTCGTTGACAGGGGGCTACGAGCAGTACTTC. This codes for CASSYSLTGGYEQYF.

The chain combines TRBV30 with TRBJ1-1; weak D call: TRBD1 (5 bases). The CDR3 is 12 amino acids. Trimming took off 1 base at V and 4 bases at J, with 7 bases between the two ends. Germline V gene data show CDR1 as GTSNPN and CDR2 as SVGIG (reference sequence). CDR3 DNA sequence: TGTGCCTGGAGTGGCCAGGGCACTGAAGCTTTCTTT. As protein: CAWSGQGTEAFF.

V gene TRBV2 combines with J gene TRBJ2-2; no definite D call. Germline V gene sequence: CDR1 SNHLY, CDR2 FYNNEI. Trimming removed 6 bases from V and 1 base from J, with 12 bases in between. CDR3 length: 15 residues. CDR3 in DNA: TGTGCCAGCAGGGTAAAGGACGGGAACACCGGGGAGCTGTTTTTT. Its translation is CASRVKDGNTGELFF.

For the CDR3, the DNA is TGTGCCAGCAGCTTTTCTCAGGGGGCCTATGGCTACACCTTC. Amino acids: CASSFSQGAYGYTF. The chain is built from TRBV5-6 and TRBJ1-2; 8 bases map to TRBD1. Germline trimming cut 2 bases from V and 4 bases from J; bases unmatched to any gene: 4. CDR1 and CDR2 from the germline V gene are SGHDT and YYEEEE. The CDR3 contains 14 residues. The whole variable domain, filled in from reference TRBV5-6 and TRBJ1-2, reads DAGVTQSPTHLIKTRGQQVTLRCSPKSGHDTVSWYQQALGQGPQFIFQYYEEEERQRGNFPDRFSGHQFPNYSSELNVNALLLGDSALYLCASSFSQGAYGYTFGSGTRLTVV.

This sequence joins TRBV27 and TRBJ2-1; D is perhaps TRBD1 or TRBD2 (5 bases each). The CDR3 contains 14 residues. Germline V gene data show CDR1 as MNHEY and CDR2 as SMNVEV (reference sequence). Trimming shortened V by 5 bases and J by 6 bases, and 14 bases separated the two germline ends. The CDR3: CASSASRVSNEQFF. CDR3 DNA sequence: TGTGCCAGCAGTGCTAGCAGGGTCTCCAATGAGCAGTTCTTC.

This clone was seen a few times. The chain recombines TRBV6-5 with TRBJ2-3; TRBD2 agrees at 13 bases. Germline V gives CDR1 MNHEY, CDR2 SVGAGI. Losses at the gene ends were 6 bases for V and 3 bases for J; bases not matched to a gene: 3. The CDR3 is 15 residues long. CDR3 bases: TGTGCCAGCAGGCCGGGACTAGCGGGGACAGATACGCAGTATTTT. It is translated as CASRPGLAGTDTQYF.

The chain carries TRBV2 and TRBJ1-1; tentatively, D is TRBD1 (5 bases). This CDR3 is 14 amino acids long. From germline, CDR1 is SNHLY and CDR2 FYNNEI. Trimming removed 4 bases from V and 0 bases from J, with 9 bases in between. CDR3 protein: CASSGDRLNTEAFF. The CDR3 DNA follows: TGTGCCAGCAGTGGGGACCGATTGAACACTGAAGCTTTCTTT.

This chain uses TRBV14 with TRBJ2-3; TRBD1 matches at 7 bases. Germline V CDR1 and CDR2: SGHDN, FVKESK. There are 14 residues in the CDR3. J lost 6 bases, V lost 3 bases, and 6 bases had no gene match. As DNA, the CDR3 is TGTGCCAGCAGCCAGACAGGGTCGGGGGATACGCAGTATTTT. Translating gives CASSQTGSGDTQYF. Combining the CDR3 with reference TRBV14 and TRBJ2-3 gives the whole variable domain EAGVTQFPSHSVIEKGQTVTLRCDPISGHDNLYWYRRVMGKEIKFLLHFVKESKQDESGMPNNRFLAERTGGTYSTLKVQPAELEDSGVYFCASSQTGSGDTQYFGPGTRLTVL.